The rows below give T cell receptor beta chains drawn from one sample of a study of shared clonotypes between healthy human individuals. The protocol was immunoSEQ multiplex PCR, while the TCRdb copy is restricted to in-frame clones and leaves out a portion. The sample shows some 530,000 clones, about 85% of them seen only once. The sample comprised PBMCs. The receptors were gathered from a woman aged 40 to 50 in good health. Some clones in this sample may be carry-over from other donors' samples. CDR3s include the opening cysteine and the closing phenylalanine or tryptophan. D genes are given only for firm matches. Clone size, where shown, is once, few, many, or a class for clones that have expanded.

v_gene,d_gene,j_gene,abundance,CDR3aa,CDR3nt
TRBV7-9,TRBD1,TRBJ1-1,-,CASSRDRGRAFF,TGTGCCAGCAGCAGAGACAGGGGCAGAGCTTTCTTT
TRBV7-2,TRBD1,TRBJ2-1,many,CASSFGRGPRHEQFF,TGTGCCAGCAGCTTCGGAAGGGGGCCTCGCCATGAGCAGTTCTTC
TRBV2,-,TRBJ2-7,-,CATRTRSSYEQYF,TGTGCCACCAGGACCCGGAGCTCCTACGAGCAGTACTTC
TRBV2,TRBD2,TRBJ2-3,-,CASSQLAGAADTQYF,TGTGCCAGCAGCCAACTAGCGGGAGCGGCAGATACGCAGTATTTT
TRBV6-5,TRBD1,TRBJ1-1,-,CASNRQGGSTEAFF,TGTGCCAGCAATCGACAGGGAGGGTCGACTGAAGCTTTCTTT
TRBV20-1,-,TRBJ1-1,-,CSARSRTEAFF,TGCAGTGCTAGATCCCGCACTGAAGCTTTCTTT
TRBV5-1,-,TRBJ2-2,-,CASSSRPATGELFF,TGCGCCAGCAGCTCGCGTCCGGCGACCGGGGAGCTGTTTTTT
TRBV28,-,TRBJ1-4,few,CATHTGNEKLFF,TGTGCCACCCACACAGGAAATGAAAAACTGTTTTTT
TRBV7-9,TRBD1,TRBJ2-7,-,CASSHYRGFHEQYF,TGTGCCAGCAGCCACTACAGGGGTTTCCACGAGCAGTACTTC
TRBV27,TRBD1,TRBJ1-5,-,CASSDRGLSQPQHF,TGTGCCAGCAGCGACAGGGGATTAAGTCAGCCCCAGCATTTT
TRBV13,TRBD1,TRBJ2-7,once,CASSLTGGSEQYF,TGTGCCAGCAGCTTGACAGGGGGGAGCGAGCAGTACTTC
TRBV2,TRBD2,TRBJ2-1,-,CASKGTSMNEQFF,TGTGCCAGCAAGGGGACTAGTATGAATGAGCAGTTCTTC
TRBV15,TRBD1,TRBJ1-2,-,CATSRGGTGAGGYTF,TGTGCCACCAGCAGAGGTGGGACAGGGGCCGGTGGCTACACCTTC
TRBV2,-,TRBJ2-1,many,CASTPGGGDNEQFF,TGTGCCAGCACCCCAGGGGGAGGGGACAATGAGCAGTTCTTC
TRBV27,-,TRBJ2-7,many,CASRGATYEQYF,TGTGCCAGCAGAGGGGCCACCTACGAGCAGTACTTC
TRBV5-6,-,TRBJ1-3,-,CASSPGATGNTIYF,TGTGCCAGCAGCCCAGGGGCAACTGGAAACACCATATATTTT
TRBV7-2,TRBD2,TRBJ2-7,-,CASSLDGTSYEQYF,TGTGCCAGCAGCTTAGATGGGACTAGCTACGAGCAGTACTTC
TRBV7-6,TRBD1,TRBJ2-3,few,CASSVHRGEMPDTQYF,TGTGCCAGCAGCGTACACAGGGGAGAGATGCCAGATACGCAGTATTTT
TRBV7-9,TRBD1,TRBJ2-5,-,CASSLALGQGETQYF,TGTGCCAGCAGCTTAGCCCTCGGACAGGGGGAGACCCAGTACTTC
TRBV7-9,-,TRBJ1-1,once,CASSPTIPAEAFF,TGTGCCAGCAGCCCAACGATACCCGCTGAAGCTTTCTTT
TRBV7-2,-,TRBJ1-2,-,CASSLEAFGPLSIYGYTF,TGTGCCAGCAGCTTAGAGGCCTTTGGTCCCCTAAGCATCTATGGCTACACCTTC
TRBV4-2,-,TRBJ1-3,-,CASSPGEGLSGNTIYF,TGTGCCAGCAGCCCTGGCGAGGGGCTCTCTGGAAACACCATATATTTT
TRBV18,TRBD2,TRBJ2-1,once,CASSPPGTSGSNEQFF,TGTGCCAGCTCACCGCCAGGGACTAGCGGGAGCAATGAGCAGTTCTTC
TRBV5-4,-,TRBJ1-2,-,CASSLDRLNYGYTF,TGTGCCAGCAGCTTGGACCGGCTTAACTATGGCTACACCTTC
TRBV6-1,TRBD1,TRBJ2-5,-,CASSRRDRETQYF,TGTGCCAGCAGCCGCCGGGACAGAGAGACCCAGTACTTC
TRBV7-7,-,TRBJ2-5,-,CASSLGGGGRETQYF,TGTGCTAGCAGCTTAGGAGGAGGGGGTCGAGAGACCCAGTACTTC
TRBV4-3,TRBD2,TRBJ2-2,once,CASSQDWTSGKNGELFF,TGCGCCAGCAGCCAAGATTGGACTAGCGGGAAGAACGGGGAGCTGTTTTTT
TRBV7-3,-,TRBJ2-7,-,CASSPRASILTYEQYF,TGTGCCAGCAGCCCCCGCGCTAGCATTTTAACCTACGAGCAGTACTTC
TRBV11-2,TRBD2,TRBJ2-7,-,CASSYLPGGVVYEQYF,TGTGCCAGCAGCTACCTCCCGGGGGGGGTTGTGTACGAGCAGTACTTC